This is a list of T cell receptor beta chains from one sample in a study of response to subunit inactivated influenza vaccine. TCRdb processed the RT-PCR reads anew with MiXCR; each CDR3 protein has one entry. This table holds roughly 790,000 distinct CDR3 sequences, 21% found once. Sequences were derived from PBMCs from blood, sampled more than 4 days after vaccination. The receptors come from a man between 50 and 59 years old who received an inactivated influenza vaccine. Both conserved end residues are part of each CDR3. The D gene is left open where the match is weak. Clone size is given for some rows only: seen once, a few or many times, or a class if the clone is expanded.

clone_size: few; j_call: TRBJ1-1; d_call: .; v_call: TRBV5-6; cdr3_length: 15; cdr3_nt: TGTGCCAGCAGCTCTTCGCTTGAGGCTCGCACTGAAGCTTTCTTT; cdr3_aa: CASSSSLEARTEAFF
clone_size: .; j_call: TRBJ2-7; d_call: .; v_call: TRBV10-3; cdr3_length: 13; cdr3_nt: TGTGCCATCAGTGACAAATCCATCACCGAGCAGTACTTC; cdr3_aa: CAISDKSITEQYF
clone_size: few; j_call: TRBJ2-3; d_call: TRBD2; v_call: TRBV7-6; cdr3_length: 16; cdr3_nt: TGTGCCAGCAGCTTAGCGGTAGCGGGGATCACAGATACGCAGTATTTT; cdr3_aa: CASSLAVAGITDTQYF
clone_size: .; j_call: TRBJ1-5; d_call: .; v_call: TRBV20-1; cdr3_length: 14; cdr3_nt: TGCAGTGCCGTTGACGGGATCCGAGGACAGCCCCAGCATTTT; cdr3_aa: CSAVDGIRGQPQHF
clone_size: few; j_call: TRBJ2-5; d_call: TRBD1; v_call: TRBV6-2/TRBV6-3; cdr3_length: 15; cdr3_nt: TGTGCCAGCAGTCGGACAGGGTCAACCCAAGAGACCCAGTACTTC; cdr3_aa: CASSRTGSTQETQYF
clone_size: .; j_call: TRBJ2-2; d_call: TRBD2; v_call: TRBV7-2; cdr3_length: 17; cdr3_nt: TGTGCCAGCAGCTTCGATGGGACTAGCGGGAACACCGGGGAGCTGTTTTTT; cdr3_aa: CASSFDGTSGNTGELFF
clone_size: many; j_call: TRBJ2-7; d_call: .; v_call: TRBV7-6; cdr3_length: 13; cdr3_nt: TGCGCCAGCAGCTTGGGGGAATCCTACGAGCAGTACTTC; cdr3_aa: CASSLGESYEQYF
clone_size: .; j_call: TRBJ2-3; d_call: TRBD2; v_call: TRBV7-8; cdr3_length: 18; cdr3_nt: TGTGCCAGCAGCTTAGTATTTCAAGCGGGGGCCCGCACAGATACGCAGTATTTT; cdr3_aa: CASSLVFQAGARTDTQYF
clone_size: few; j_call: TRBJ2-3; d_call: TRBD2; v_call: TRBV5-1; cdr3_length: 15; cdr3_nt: TGCGCCAGCAGCGACGGGACTAGCGGGAGTGATACGCAGTATTTT; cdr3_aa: CASSDGTSGSDTQYF
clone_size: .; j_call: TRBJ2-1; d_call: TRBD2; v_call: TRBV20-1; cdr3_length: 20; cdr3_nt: TGCAGTGCTAGAGTAAGACTAGCGGGGTACATTTTAAGCTCCTACAATGAGCAGTTCTTC; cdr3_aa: CSARVRLAGYILSSYNEQFF
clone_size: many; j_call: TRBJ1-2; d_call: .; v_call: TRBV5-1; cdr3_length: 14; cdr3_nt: TGCGCCAGCAGCTTGGAGCAGAAAGGCTATGGCTACACCTTC; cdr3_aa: CASSLEQKGYGYTF